This TCR beta chain was recovered during a study of human T cells and chemical hapten exposure (dated by TCRdb to 2020 to 2022). For context, the study as a whole: For sensitization, 2% DPC in acetone was applied to a roughly 2 cm by roughly 2 cm area of upper inner arm skin. Patients additionally received weekly therapeutic DPC doses to the scalp throughout the approximately 22-week study period. Patch testing was done on the upper back using Finn chambers containing 0.01% DPC, and results were scored after 6 days according to International Contact Dermatitis Research Group standards. The mostly female patient cohort included alopecia areata with under or over 50% scalp involvement, alopecia totalis and alopecia universalis. Libraries were pooled for sequencing, and variation in per-sample TCR yields was attributed mainly to small differences in library volumes within the pool. In alopecia patients, the study followed how the peripheral blood TCR repertoire changed in vivo over primary and secondary sensitization to diphenylcyclopropenone (DPC), a hapten. Patient blood was sampled pre-sensitization (week 0) and at 2, 6 and about 24 weeks after DPC sensitization. Blood for TCR sequencing was provided by twenty-nine alopecia patients at one to four time points (pre-sensitization, 2, 6 and 24 weeks). The research as a whole found: Expanded TCRs formed significantly more large CDR3 similarity clusters than pre-sensitization or healthy control sets, consistent with antigen-driven responses. Because all patients had alopecia, a presumed autoimmune disease, the immune response of the patients might differ from that of healthy individuals. DPC sensitization did not change how many TCRs were above 1 in 1000 frequency, and no evidence was found of alterations in global repertoire structure. Repeated subsampling changed both the strength of the expansion versus patch-test correlation and the threshold at which the correlation became significant. Patch test score correlated positively with the number of PT1 expanded TCRs, reaching significance at thresholds 8, 16 and 32 but not at 4.

Libraries came from RACE. The reads were generated on a NextSeq 500. Library preparation attached unique molecular identifiers to individual cDNA molecules for quantitative, reproducible TCR counting. Both TCR alpha and TCR beta chains were sequenced from each blood RNA sample. Concerning the study's data processing: A median of approximately 96,000 TCRs per sample was observed, with a range of roughly 20,000 to 750,000. V, J and CDR3 annotation of the TCR reads was carried out using the Decombinator software suite. For the PS versus PT1 abundance plots, all samples were subsampled to the same number of TCRs (28,000). TCRs were defined as expanded if absent before sensitization and observed at least eight times at the 2-week time point. TCRdb passed the public sequencing reads through fastp at Q25 and MiXCR, retaining productive beta sequences. Each CDR3 protein appears once, grouped with its most common genes and DNA. The V and J calls here are based on TCRdb, not the publication. Recorded for this sample are tens of thousands of distinct CDR3 sequences; around 7.8% of them occurred a single time. Of the sample, roughly 1.6% is held by the ten largest clones.

There are many counts of this clonotype. The antigen it binds to is not known. One base away there is no much larger clone; base qualities are not given. From the cysteine through the phenylalanine, the CDR3 covers 16 amino acids. Of all the DNA, just the CDR3 is kept, 48 bases in frame from base 1. The junction shows trimming of 6 bases on V and 2 bases on J, plus 19 bases between the germline ends. The germline V gene sets CDR1 to SGHRS and CDR2 to YFSETQ. The meaning of the sample's time point label: patch test 1, 2 weeks after DPC sensitization. In the paper's terms, the treatment or condition label means: therapeutic diphenylcyclopropenone sensitization with weekly scalp DPC. Blood at each patch-test visit was drawn before the patch test was applied. Eligible patients were aged 18 to 70, diagnosed with alopecia, deemed suitable for DPC therapy, and excluded if pregnant. Unfractionated whole blood was collected in Tempus Blood RNA tubes, and total RNA was extracted from that blood.

Sequenced here: whole blood, sampled in connection with sensitization to the hapten diphenylcyclopropenone (DPC). The sequence links TRBV5-1 to TRBJ2-3, with a tentative D call of TRBD1 or TRBD2, each matching 5 bases. This TCR derives from a woman aged 25 to 39 with alopecia areata. Some clones in this sample may be carry-over from other donors' samples. The DNA reads as follows: TGCGCCAGCACCCTCTTGGCGAGGGGAAACACAGATACGCAGTATTTT. The translation is CASTLLARGNTDTQYF.